This T cell receptor (beta chain) was recovered during a study of T-cell reconstitution after alpha-beta-depleted transplantation in children (dated by TCRdb to 2016 to 2017). Study-wide context: The study quantitatively tracked T-cell immune reconstitution after TCRalphabeta/CD19-depleted allogeneic hematopoietic cell transplantation in children using TCR repertoire profiling.

Trimming leaves V shorter by 5 bases and J shorter by 2 bases, with the junction holding 3 bases beyond the gene matches. The CDR3 starts with the cysteine, ends with the phenylalanine, and has 13 residues. This entry keeps only the CDR3 DNA: 39 bases, framed from base 1. According to the germline V gene, CDR1 reads SQVTM and CDR2 reads ANQGSEA. The treatment or condition label corresponds to: allogeneic hematopoietic cell transplantation with graft depleted of TCRalphabeta T cells and CD19 B cells. The children who served as transplant recipients had been given grafts of TCRalphabeta/CD19-depleted allogeneic hematopoietic cells. This clonotype has ten or more counts. What antigen it recognizes has not been identified. No base quality information exists; no much larger clone differs at one position. Study-level results and caveats: Over subsequent months, a decline in hyperexpanded clone frequencies was noted, and after one year, T-cell counts and TCRbeta diversity were mostly ascribed to newly produced T cells. In some patients, the high TCRbeta diversity seen at day 60 was put down to recipient T cells and intrathymic progenitors that had survived conditioning. Apparently early alphabetaT-cell count recovery about two months after transplant reportedly relied on only several hundred rapidly expanded clones derived from non-depleted graft cells.

Library generation was performed with PCR. Data came from an Illumina HiSeq 2500. Molecular barcoding was employed in the preparation of TCR libraries, with unique molecular identifiers being used to normalize TCRbeta repertoire quantification. The public reads were reanalyzed by TCRdb: fastp trimming at Q25, MiXCR alignment, in-frame beta chains only. Rows with one shared CDR3 protein collapse into an entry with the most common genes and DNA. In this sample the table shows 700,000 to 850,000 distinct CDR3 sequences, less than 20% of which occur a single time. The ten top clones hold roughly 5% of the sample.

This receptor chain uses TRBV29-1 and TRBJ2-7; 10 middle bases align to TRBD2. The TCR originated in a male patient younger than 18 who had a stem cell transplant for acute lymphoblastic leukemia, so the T cells may come from the graft donor. Source: PBMCs, mostly from graft donor cells, taken 360 days after TCRalphabeta/CD19-depleted stem cell transplant. The CDR3 amino acid sequence is: CSVRTSGTYEQYF. The sequence in DNA is TGCAGCGTTCGGACTAGCGGTACCTACGAGCAGTACTTC.